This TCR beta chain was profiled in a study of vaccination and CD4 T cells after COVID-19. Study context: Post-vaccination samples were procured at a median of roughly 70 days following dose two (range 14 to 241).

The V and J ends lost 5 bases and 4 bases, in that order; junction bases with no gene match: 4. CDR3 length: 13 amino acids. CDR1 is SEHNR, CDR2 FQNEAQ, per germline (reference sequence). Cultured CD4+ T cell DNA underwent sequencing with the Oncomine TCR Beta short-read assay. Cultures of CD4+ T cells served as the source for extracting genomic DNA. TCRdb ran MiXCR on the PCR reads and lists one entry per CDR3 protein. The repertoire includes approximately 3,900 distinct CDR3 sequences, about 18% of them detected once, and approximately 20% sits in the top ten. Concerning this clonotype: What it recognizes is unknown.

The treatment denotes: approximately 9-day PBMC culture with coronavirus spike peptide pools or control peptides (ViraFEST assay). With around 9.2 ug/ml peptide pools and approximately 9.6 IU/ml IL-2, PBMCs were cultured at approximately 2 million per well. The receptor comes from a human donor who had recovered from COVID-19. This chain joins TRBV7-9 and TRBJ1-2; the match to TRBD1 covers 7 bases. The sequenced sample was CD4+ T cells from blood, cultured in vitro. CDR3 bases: TGTGCCAGCAGCAGAGGGGGCCTCTATGGCTACACCTTC. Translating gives CASSRGGLYGYTF.